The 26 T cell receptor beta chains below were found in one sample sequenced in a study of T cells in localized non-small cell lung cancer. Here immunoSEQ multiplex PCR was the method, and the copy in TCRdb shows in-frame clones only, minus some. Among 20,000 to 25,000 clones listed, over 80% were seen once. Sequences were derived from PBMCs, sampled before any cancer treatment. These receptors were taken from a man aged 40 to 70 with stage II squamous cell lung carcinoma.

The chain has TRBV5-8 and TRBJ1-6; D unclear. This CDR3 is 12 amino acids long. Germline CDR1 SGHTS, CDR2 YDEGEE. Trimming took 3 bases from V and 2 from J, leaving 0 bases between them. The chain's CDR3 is CASSSYNSPLHF. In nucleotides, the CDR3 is TGTGCCAGCAGCTCCTATAATTCACCCCTCCACTTT. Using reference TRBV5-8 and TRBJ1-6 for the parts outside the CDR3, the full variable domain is EAGVTQSPTHLIKTRGQQATLRCSPISGHTSVYWYQQALGLGLQFLLWYDEGEERNRGNFPPRFSGRQFPNYSSELNVNALELEDSALYLCASSSYNSPLHFGNGTRLTVT.

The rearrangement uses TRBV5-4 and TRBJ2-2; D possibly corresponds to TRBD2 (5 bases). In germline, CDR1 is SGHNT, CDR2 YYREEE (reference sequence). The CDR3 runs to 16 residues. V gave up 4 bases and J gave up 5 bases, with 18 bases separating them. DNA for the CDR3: TGTGCCAGCAGCCAGCAGGCAAGACGAGGGACCGGGGAGCTGTTTTTT. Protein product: CASSQQARRGTGELFF.

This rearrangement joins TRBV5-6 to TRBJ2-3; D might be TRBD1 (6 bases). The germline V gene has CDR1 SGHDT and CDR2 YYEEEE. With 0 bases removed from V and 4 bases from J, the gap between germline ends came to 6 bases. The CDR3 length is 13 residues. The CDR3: CASSLDRADTQYF. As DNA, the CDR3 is TGTGCCAGCAGCTTGGACAGGGCAGATACGCAGTATTTT.

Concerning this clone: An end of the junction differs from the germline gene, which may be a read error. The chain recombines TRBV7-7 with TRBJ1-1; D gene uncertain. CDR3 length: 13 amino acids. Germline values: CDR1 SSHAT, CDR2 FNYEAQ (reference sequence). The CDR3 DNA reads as TGTGCTAGCAGCTTCATTGACTCCGGAGGAGCTTTCTTT. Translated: CASSFIDSGGAFF.

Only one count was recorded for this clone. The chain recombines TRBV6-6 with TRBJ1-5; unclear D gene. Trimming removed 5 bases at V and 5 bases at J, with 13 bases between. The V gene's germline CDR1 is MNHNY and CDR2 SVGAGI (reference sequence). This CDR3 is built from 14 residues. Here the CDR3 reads CASSTDPFYQPQHF. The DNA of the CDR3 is TGTGCCAGCAGTACCGACCCATTCTATCAGCCCCAGCATTTT.

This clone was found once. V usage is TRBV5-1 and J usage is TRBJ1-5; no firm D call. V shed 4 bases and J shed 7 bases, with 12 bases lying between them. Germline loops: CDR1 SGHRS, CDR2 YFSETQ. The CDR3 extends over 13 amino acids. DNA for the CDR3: TGCGCCAGCAGCGATTATCCGGACCAGCCCCAGCATTTT. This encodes CASSDYPDQPQHF.

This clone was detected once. The CDR3 DNA reads as TGTGCCAGCAGCCTTGGGGCTAGCGGGAGGGTCATTGAGACCCAGTACTTC. Translating it yields CASSLGASGRVIETQYF. This chain connects TRBV11-2 to TRBJ2-5, with 12 bases aligning to TRBD2. Germline lookup yields CDR1 SGHAT and CDR2 FQNNGV. This CDR3 has 17 residues. After removal of 5 bases from V and 5 bases from J, the junction contained 12 bases not matched to a gene.

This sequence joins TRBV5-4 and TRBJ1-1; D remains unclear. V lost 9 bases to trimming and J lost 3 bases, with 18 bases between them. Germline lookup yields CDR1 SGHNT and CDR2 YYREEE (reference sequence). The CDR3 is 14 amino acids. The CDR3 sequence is CATSRMVEDTEAFF. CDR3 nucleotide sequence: TGTGCCACCTCCCGGATGGTAGAAGACACTGAAGCTTTCTTT.

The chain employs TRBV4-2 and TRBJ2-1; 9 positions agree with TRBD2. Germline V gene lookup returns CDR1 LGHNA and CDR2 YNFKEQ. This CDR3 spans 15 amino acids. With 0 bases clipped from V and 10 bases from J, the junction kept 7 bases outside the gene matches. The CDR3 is CASSQDRGGRGEQFF. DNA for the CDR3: TGTGCCAGCAGCCAAGATAGAGGCGGGAGGGGGGAGCAGTTCTTC.

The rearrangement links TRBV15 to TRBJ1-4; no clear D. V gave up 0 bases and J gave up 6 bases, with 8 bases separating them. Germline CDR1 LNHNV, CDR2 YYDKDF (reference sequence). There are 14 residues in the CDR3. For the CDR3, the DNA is TGTGCCACCAGCAGAGAGTCTGGGTATGAAAAACTGTTTTTT. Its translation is CATSRESGYEKLFF. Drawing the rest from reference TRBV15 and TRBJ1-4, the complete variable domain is DAMVIQNPRYQVTQFGKPVTLSCSQTLNHNVMYWYQQKSSQAPKLLFHYYDKDFNNEADTPDNFQSRRPNTSFCFLDIRSPGLGDTAMYLCATSRESGYEKLFFGSGTQLSVL.

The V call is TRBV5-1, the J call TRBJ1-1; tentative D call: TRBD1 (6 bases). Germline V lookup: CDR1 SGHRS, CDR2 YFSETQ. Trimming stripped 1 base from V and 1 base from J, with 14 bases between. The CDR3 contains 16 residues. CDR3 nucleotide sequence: TGCGCCAGCAGCTTGAGGGAGGGGGTCTCGAACACTGAAGCTTTCTTT. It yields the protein CASSLREGVSNTEAFF.

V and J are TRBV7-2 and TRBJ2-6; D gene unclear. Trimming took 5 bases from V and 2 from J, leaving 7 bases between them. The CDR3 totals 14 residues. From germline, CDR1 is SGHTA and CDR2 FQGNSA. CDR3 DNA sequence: TGTGCCAGCAGCCCTTATACTGGGGCCAACGTCCTGACTTTC. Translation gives CASSPYTGANVLTF. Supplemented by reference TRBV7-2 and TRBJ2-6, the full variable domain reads GAGVSQSPSNKVTEKGKDVELRCDPISGHTALYWYRQSLGQGLEFLIYFQGNSAPDKSGLPSDRFSAERTGGSVSTLTIQRTQQEDSAVYLCASSPYTGANVLTFGAGSRLTVL.

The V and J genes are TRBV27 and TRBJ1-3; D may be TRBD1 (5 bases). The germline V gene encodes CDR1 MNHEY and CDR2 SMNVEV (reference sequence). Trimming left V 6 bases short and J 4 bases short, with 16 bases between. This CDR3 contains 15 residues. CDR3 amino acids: CASRAGARGGNTIYF. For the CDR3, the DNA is TGTGCCAGCAGGGCCGGGGCAAGAGGGGGAAACACCATATATTTT.

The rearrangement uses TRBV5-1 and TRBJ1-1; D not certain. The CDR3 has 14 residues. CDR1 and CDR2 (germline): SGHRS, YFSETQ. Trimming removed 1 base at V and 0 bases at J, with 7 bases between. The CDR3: CASSLSSMNTEAFF. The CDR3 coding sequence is TGCGCCAGCAGCTTGTCGTCTATGAACACTGAAGCTTTCTTT.

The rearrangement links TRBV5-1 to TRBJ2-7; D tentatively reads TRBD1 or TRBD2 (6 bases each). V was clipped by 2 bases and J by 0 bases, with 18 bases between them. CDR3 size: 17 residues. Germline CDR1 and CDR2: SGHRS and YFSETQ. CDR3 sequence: CASSLGFRQDYSYEQYF. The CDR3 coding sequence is TGCGCCAGCAGCTTAGGTTTTCGACAGGACTACTCCTACGAGCAGTACTTC.

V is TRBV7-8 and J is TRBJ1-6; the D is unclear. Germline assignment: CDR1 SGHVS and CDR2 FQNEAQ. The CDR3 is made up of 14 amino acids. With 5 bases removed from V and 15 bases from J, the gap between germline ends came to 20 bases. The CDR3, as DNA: TGTGCCAGCAGCGCCCGTAGCGTCCTTTCCGACCTCCACTTT. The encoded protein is CASSARSVLSDLHF.

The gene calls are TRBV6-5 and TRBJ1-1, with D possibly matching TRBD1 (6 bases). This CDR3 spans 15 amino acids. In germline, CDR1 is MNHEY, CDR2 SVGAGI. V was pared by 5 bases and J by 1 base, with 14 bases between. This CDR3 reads CASSPSGAGNTEAFF. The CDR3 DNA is TGTGCCAGCAGTCCTTCAGGGGCGGGGAACACTGAAGCTTTCTTT.

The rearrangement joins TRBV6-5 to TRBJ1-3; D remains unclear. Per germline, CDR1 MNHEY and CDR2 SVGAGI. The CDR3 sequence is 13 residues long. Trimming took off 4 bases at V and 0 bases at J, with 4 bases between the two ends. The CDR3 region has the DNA TGTGCCAGCAGTTCCGTCTCTGGAAACACCATATATTTT. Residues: CASSSVSGNTIYF.

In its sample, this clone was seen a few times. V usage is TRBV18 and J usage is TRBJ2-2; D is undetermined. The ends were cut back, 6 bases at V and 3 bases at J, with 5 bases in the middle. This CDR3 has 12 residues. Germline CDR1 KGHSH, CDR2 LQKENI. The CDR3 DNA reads TGTGCCAGCTCTCTATACACCGGGGAGCTGTTTTTT. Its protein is CASSLYTGELFF.

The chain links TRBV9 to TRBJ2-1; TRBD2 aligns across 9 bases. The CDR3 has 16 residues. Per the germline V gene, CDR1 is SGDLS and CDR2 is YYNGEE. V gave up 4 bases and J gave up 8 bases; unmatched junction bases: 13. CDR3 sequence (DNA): TGTGCCAGCAGCTCTCTCGGTAGCGGGAGTATGGATGAGCAGTTCTTC. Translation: CASSSLGSGSMDEQFF.

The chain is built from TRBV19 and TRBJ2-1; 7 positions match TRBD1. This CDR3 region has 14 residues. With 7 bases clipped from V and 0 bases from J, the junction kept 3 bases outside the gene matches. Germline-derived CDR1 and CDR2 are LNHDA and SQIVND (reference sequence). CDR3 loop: CASMRQGSYNEQFF. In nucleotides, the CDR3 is TGTGCCAGTATGAGACAGGGCTCCTACAATGAGCAGTTCTTC.

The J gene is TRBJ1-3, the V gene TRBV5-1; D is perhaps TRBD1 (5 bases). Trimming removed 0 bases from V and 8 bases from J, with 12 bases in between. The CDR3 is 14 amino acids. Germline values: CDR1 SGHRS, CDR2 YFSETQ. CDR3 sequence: CASSLEGGRDTIYF. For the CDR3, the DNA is TGCGCCAGCAGCTTGGAGGGCGGCAGGGACACCATATATTTT. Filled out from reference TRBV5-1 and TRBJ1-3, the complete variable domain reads KAGVTQTPRYLIKTRGQQVTLSCSPISGHRSVSWYQQTPGQGLQFLFEYFSETQRNKGNFPGRFSGRQFSNSRSEMNVSTLELGDSALYLCASSLEGGRDTIYFGEGSWLTVV.

The CDR3, as DNA: TGTGCCAGCAGTTTAGGGTCAGGGTACTACGAGCAGTACTTC. This gives the protein CASSLGSGYYEQYF. The V gene is TRBV27, the J gene TRBJ2-7; D is possibly TRBD1 (5 bases). Deletions cut 2 bases from V and 3 bases from J, with 11 bases between. From germline, CDR1 is MNHEY and CDR2 SMNVEV (reference sequence). The CDR3 covers 14 residues.

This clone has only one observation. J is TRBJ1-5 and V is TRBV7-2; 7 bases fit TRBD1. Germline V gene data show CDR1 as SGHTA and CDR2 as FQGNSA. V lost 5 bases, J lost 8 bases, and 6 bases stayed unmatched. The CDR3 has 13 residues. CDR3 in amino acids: CASSATGSEPQHF. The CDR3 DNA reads TGTGCCAGCAGCGCGACAGGGAGTGAGCCCCAGCATTTT.

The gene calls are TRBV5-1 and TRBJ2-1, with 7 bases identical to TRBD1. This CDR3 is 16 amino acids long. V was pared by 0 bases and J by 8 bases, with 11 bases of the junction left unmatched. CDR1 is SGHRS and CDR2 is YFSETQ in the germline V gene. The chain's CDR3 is CASSLAEGAAGDEQFF. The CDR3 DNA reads TGCGCCAGCAGCTTGGCCGAGGGGGCGGCCGGTGATGAGCAGTTCTTC.

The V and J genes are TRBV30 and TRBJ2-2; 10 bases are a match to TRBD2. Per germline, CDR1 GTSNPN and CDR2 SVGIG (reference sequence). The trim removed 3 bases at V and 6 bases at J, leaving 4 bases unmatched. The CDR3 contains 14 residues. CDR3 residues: CAWRVAGGAGELFF. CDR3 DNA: TGTGCCTGGAGGGTAGCGGGAGGCGCCGGGGAGCTGTTTTTT.